Following are 25 T cell receptor beta chains from one sample sequenced in a study of T cell responses to AZD1222 COVID-19 vaccine. Data came from immunoSEQ multiplex PCR; TCRdb stores just in-frame clones and leaves some out. This sample yields around 78,000 clones, of which 90% are seen a single time; 2.5% to 4% belongs to the top ten. Sequenced here: peripheral blood, sampled 28 days after the second AZD1222 dose. The receptors shown here come from an adult who received the AZD1222 COVID-19 vaccine.

The chain couples TRBV29-1 to TRBJ2-3, with D unresolved. Between the trimmed V and J ends, which lost 4 bases and 0 bases, there was a span of 11 bases. In germline, CDR1 is SQVTM, CDR2 ANQGSEA. The CDR3 covers 14 residues. CDR3 nucleotides: TGCAGCGTTGGTGGGTTGGCTAGCACAGATACGCAGTATTTT. It is translated as CSVGGLASTDTQYF.

The count of this clone is one. This chain joins TRBV3-1 (or the pseudogene TRBV3-2) and TRBJ1-3; D is unresolved. V was pared by 0 bases and J by 0 bases, with 15 bases between. Germline CDR1 and CDR2: LGHDT and YNNKEL (reference sequence). The length of the CDR3 is 18 residues. The CDR3 region is CASSQDLGSRHSGNTIYF. In DNA form, the CDR3 reads TGTGCCAGCAGCCAAGATTTAGGAAGCAGACACTCTGGAAACACCATATATTTT.

V is TRBV3-1 (or the pseudogene TRBV3-2) and J is TRBJ1-1; D perhaps matches TRBD1 (5 bases). Germline loops: CDR1 LGHDT, CDR2 YNNKEL (reference sequence). V was trimmed by 0 bases and J by 10 bases, leaving 15 bases between them. The CDR3 is 14 amino acids. The CDR3 loop is CASSQDPGGSIAFF. The DNA of the CDR3 is TGTGCCAGCAGCCAAGATCCCGGGGGATCGATAGCTTTCTTT.

This chain links TRBV3-1 (or the pseudogene TRBV3-2) with TRBJ1-2; D might be TRBD1 (6 bases). Between the trimmed V and J ends, which lost 3 bases and 5 bases, there was a span of 13 bases. The CDR3 is made up of 14 amino acids. CDR1 and CDR2 (germline): LGHDT, YNNKEL (reference sequence). CDR3 protein: CASSQGQDVYGYTF. CDR3 in DNA: TGTGCCAGCAGCCAGGGACAAGACGTTTATGGCTACACCTTC.

The chain employs TRBV11-3 and TRBJ2-1; D may correspond to TRBD1 or TRBD2 (5 bases each). The V end was cut by 1 base, the J end by 4 bases, with 14 bases between. CDR1 and CDR2 (germline): SGHNT, YENEEA. The CDR3 has 16 residues. The CDR3 loop is CASSLVWGRSYNEQFF. The CDR3, as DNA: TGTGCCAGCAGCTTAGTATGGGGGAGATCTTACAATGAGCAGTTCTTC.

This clone was seen only a few times. This rearrangement joins TRBV6-5 to TRBJ2-7; perhaps TRBD2 as D (6 bases). V was cut by 6 bases and J by 2 bases, with 14 bases left in between. Per the germline V gene, CDR1 is MNHEY and CDR2 is SVGAGI. The CDR3 totals 14 residues. CDR3: CASRGEVRAYEQYF. The DNA of the CDR3 is TGTGCCAGCAGGGGGGAGGTCAGAGCCTACGAGCAGTACTTC.

The rearrangement uses TRBV2 and TRBJ1-1; D is uncertain. V lost 6 bases to trimming and J lost 0 bases, with 8 bases between them. In germline, CDR1 is SNHLY, CDR2 FYNNEI. The CDR3 runs to 13 residues. CDR3 bases: TGTGCCAGCAGGTATGAGGTGAACACTGAAGCTTTCTTT. Protein: CASRYEVNTEAFF.

V is TRBV9 and J is TRBJ1-4; D unclear. Trimming pared 4 bases from V and 3 bases from J, leaving 16 bases between. This CDR3 contains 16 residues. CDR1 is SGDLS and CDR2 is YYNGEE in the germline V gene. The CDR3 DNA follows: TGTGCCAGCAGCCCCGGGAGGGATTCGGCTAATGAAAAACTGTTTTTT. Its protein is CASSPGRDSANEKLFF. The full variable domain, its missing parts supplied by reference TRBV9 and TRBJ1-4, is DSGVTQTPKHLITATGQRVTLRCSPRSGDLSVYWYQQSLDQGLQFLIQYYNGEERAKGNILERFSAQQFPDLHSELNLSSLELGDSALYFCASSPGRDSANEKLFFGSGTQLSVL.

The table lists this clone with a count of one. J is TRBJ2-5 and V is TRBV11-1, with 10 bases fitting TRBD1. The germline CDR1 and CDR2 sequences are SGHAT and FQDESV (reference sequence). This CDR3 comprises 16 residues. The V and J ends lost 5 bases and 5 bases, in that order; junction bases with no gene match: 11. As DNA, the CDR3 is TGTGCCAGCAGCGCAGCCGGGACAGGGGATTTGGAGACCCAGTACTTC. Amino acid sequence: CASSAAGTGDLETQYF. Based on the CDR3 plus reference TRBV11-1 and TRBJ2-5, the full variable domain is EAEVAQSPRYKITEKSQAVAFWCDPISGHATLYWYRQILGQGPELLVQFQDESVVDDSQLPKDRFSAERLKGVDSTLKIQPAELGDSAMYLCASSAAGTGDLETQYFGPGTRLLVL.

The rearrangement uses TRBV15 and TRBJ2-3, with D possibly being TRBD1 (6 bases). Germline CDR1 reads LNHNV; CDR2 reads YYDKDF (reference sequence). V was shortened by 0 bases and J by 0 bases, with 13 bases between the two germline ends. The CDR3 loop spans 17 amino acids. In DNA, the CDR3 is TGTGCCACCAGCAGAGATCGGCGACAGGTAAGCACAGATACGCAGTATTTT. This sequence encodes CATSRDRRQVSTDTQYF.

This clone came up once. The chain combines TRBV19 with TRBJ1-2; perhaps TRBD1 as D (6 bases). The CDR3 covers 13 residues. Trimming shortened V by 9 bases and J by 4 bases, and 15 bases separated the two germline ends. The germline V gene encodes CDR1 LNHDA and CDR2 SQIVND (reference sequence). This chain's CDR3 is CASHPQQGYGYTF. In nucleotides, the CDR3 is TGTGCCAGCCACCCCCAACAGGGCTATGGCTACACCTTC.

V usage is TRBV30 and J usage is TRBJ2-1; D is perhaps TRBD1 or TRBD2 (5 bases each). The CDR3 runs 13 residues. Germline V gene lookup returns CDR1 GTSNPN and CDR2 SVGIG (reference sequence). Trimming took off 2 bases at V and 9 bases at J, with 14 bases between the two ends. The CDR3 is CAWSSGRAGEQFF. The CDR3 DNA reads TGTGCCTGGAGTTCGGGACGAGCAGGTGAGCAGTTCTTC.

This clone was seen once. V is TRBV3-1 (or the pseudogene TRBV3-2) and J is TRBJ1-5; no clear D gene. Germline CDR1 reads LGHDT; CDR2 reads YNNKEL (reference sequence). With 0 bases removed from V and 2 bases from J, the gap between germline ends came to 5 bases. CDR3 length: 14 residues. For the CDR3, the DNA is TGTGCCAGCAGCCAAGATCAGGGCAATCAGCCCCAGCATTTT. It codes for CASSQDQGNQPQHF.

This chain connects TRBV2 to TRBJ2-2; TRBD1 is a possible D gene (6 bases). V was shortened by 3 bases and J by 4 bases, with 12 bases between the two germline ends. Germline V CDR1 and CDR2: SNHLY, FYNNEI. The CDR3 runs 15 residues. The CDR3: CASSDKGQGTGELFF. The CDR3 DNA reads TGTGCCAGCAGTGACAAGGGACAAGGCACCGGGGAGCTGTTTTTT.

This chain links TRBV19 with TRBJ1-2; TRBD1 is a possible D gene (5 bases). CDR1 is LNHDA, CDR2 SQIVND, per germline (reference sequence). This CDR3 has 13 amino acids. Trimming stripped 7 bases from V and 7 bases from J, with 16 bases between. CDR3 sequence: CASNPRDEVGYTF. The DNA of the CDR3 is TGTGCCAGTAACCCCAGGGATGAGGTTGGCTACACCTTC. The whole variable domain, remainder taken from reference TRBV19 and TRBJ1-2, is DGGITQSPKYLFRKEGQNVTLSCEQNLNHDAMYWYRQDPGQGLRLIYYSQIVNDFQKGDIAEGYSVSREKKESFPLTVTSAQKNPTAFYLCASNPRDEVGYTFGSGTRLTVV.

As DNA, the CDR3 is TGTGCCGGGCGACTGGACACGGCGTATGGCTACACCTTC. This translates into CAGRLDTAYGYTF. V and J are TRBV6-5 and TRBJ1-2; a possible D gene is TRBD1 (5 bases). The germline V gene has CDR1 MNHEY and CDR2 SVGAGI. V was pared by 11 bases and J by 5 bases, with 18 bases between. This CDR3 has 13 residues.

This clone was detected only once. The V gene is TRBV11-3, the J gene TRBJ1-1; D is ambiguous. The CDR3 runs to 14 residues. Trimming removed 3 bases at V and 1 base at J, with 9 bases between. Germline CDR1 SGHNT, CDR2 YENEEA. This CDR3 is CASSFGQRNTEAFF. In nucleotides, the CDR3 is TGTGCCAGCAGCTTCGGGCAGCGGAACACTGAAGCTTTCTTT. Full variable domain (rest looked up from reference TRBV11-3 and TRBJ1-1): EAGVVQSPRYKIIEKKQPVAFWCNPISGHNTLYWYLQNLGQGPELLIRYENEEAVDDSQLPKDRFSAERLKGVDSTLKIQPAELGDSAVYLCASSFGQRNTEAFFGQGTRLTVV.

The chain combines TRBV7-2 with TRBJ2-2; 7 bases agree with TRBD2. The CDR3 runs 14 residues. Trimming took 1 base from V and 9 from J; bases not matched to a gene: 5. Germline loops: CDR1 SGHTA, CDR2 FQGNSA. CDR3 DNA sequence: TGTGCCAGCAGCTTAGAGATGAGCGGGAGGGAGCTGTTTTTT. Residues: CASSLEMSGRELFF. The full variable domain, with the rest looked up from reference TRBV7-2 and TRBJ2-2, is GAGVSQSPSNKVTEKGKDVELRCDPISGHTALYWYRQSLGQGLEFLIYFQGNSAPDKSGLPSDRFSAERTGGSVSTLTIQRTQQEDSAVYLCASSLEMSGRELFFGEGSRLTVL.

The chain links TRBV6-5 to TRBJ2-7, with 8 nucleotides matching TRBD2. The CDR3 sequence is 14 residues long. J gave up 4 bases and V 7 bases, and 9 bases lay outside the gene matches. Germline CDR1 MNHEY, CDR2 SVGAGI. CDR3 residues: CASTSPSSGYEQYF. CDR3 coding DNA: TGTGCCAGCACCTCTCCCTCTAGCGGGTACGAGCAGTACTTC.

The chain carries TRBV5-1 and TRBJ1-5, with a tentative D call TRBD1 (5 bases). This CDR3 contains 15 residues. Germline V CDR1 and CDR2: SGHRS, YFSETQ. The V end lost 3 bases, the J end lost 10 bases, and 20 bases lay between the germline ends. The CDR3 nucleotides are TGCGCCAGCAGCTCGGGTGGAGGGGTTGGGGGACCCCAGCATTTT. Its translation: CASSSGGGVGGPQHF.

This clone was seen once. The chain joins TRBV10-1 to TRBJ2-7; D call uncertain. Germline lookup yields CDR1 WNHNN and CDR2 SYGVQD (reference sequence). Between the trimmed V and J ends, which lost 3 bases and 10 bases, there was a span of 10 bases. CDR3 size: 11 residues. Here the CDR3 DNA reads TGCGCCAGCAGTGATGTATGCGAACAGTACTTC. Protein: CASSDVCEQYF.

This clone was recorded once. This chain joins TRBV6-2 or TRBV6-3 and TRBJ2-7; D gene uncertain. Between the trimmed V and J ends, which lost 2 bases and 6 bases, there was a span of 8 bases. This CDR3 region has 12 residues. Germline CDR1 is MNHEY and CDR2 is SVGEGT. CDR3 sequence reads: CASSYPGPEQYF. CDR3 bases: TGTGCCAGCAGTTACCCGGGCCCCGAGCAGTACTTC.

This clone was seen a handful of times. The chain uses TRBV12-3 or TRBV12-4 and TRBJ2-2, with no clear D. Deletions cut 6 bases from V and 5 bases from J, with 10 bases between. This CDR3 contains 13 residues. This chain's CDR3 is CASRGTATGELFF. The CDR3, as DNA: TGTGCCAGCAGGGGTACAGCAACCGGGGAGCTGTTTTTT.

The rearrangement uses TRBV11-3 and TRBJ2-7; D call uncertain. Trimming removed 4 bases at V and 7 bases at J, with 8 bases between. Germline loops: CDR1 SGHNT, CDR2 YENEEA. This CDR3 is 11 amino acids long. The CDR3 is CASSSAGEQYF. The CDR3 DNA sequence: TGTGCCAGCAGCTCCGCCGGGGAGCAGTACTTC.

The chain carries TRBV4-2 and TRBJ2-1; TRBD2 aligns across 7 bases. The CDR3 consists of 15 residues. Trimming at V came to 1 base and at J to 0 bases, leaving 0 bases not matched to a gene. Germline lookup yields CDR1 LGHNA and CDR2 YNFKEQ. CDR3 DNA sequence: TGTGCCAGCAGCCAAGTAGCGGGCTCCTACAATGAGCAGTTCTTC. Translated: CASSQVAGSYNEQFF.